The 30 T cell receptor beta chains reported below all come from one sample, sequenced in a study of T cells in Graves' hyperthyroidism and ophthalmopathy (dated by TCRdb to 2018 to 2020). The library was made by multiplex PCR. Sequencing was carried out with an Illumina HiSeq 2000. TCR beta CDR3 regions were amplified from RNA transcripts. A first-round RT-PCR of the TCR CDR3 used the HTBI primer set with the Qiagen OneStep RT-PCR kit. In TCRdb, the public reads were trimmed at Q25 with fastp and aligned with MiXCR, with productive beta chains retained. Rows with one shared CDR3 protein collapse into an entry with the most common genes and DNA. The table for this sample lists some 420,000 distinct CDR3 sequences; 12% to 15% of them were counted only once. The top ten clonotypes cover about 4.9% of the sample. Sequenced material: blood. The receptors here all came from a woman between 18 and 29 years old with Graves' hyperthyroidism.

This clonotype was counted a few times. V is TRBV4-1 and J is TRBJ2-7; D might be TRBD1 (5 bases). This CDR3 comprises 15 residues. Trimming removed 0 bases at V and 6 bases at J, with 15 bases between. Germline CDR1 MGHRA, CDR2 YSYEKL. The CDR3 reads CASSQEGRAPSEQYF. CDR3 DNA: TGCGCCAGCAGCCAAGAGGGCAGGGCCCCTTCCGAGCAGTACTTC.

This clonotype was recorded many times. The chain carries TRBV2 and TRBJ2-3; TRBD1 aligns across 7 bases. V was clipped by 7 bases and J by 2 bases; unmatched bases: 9. Germline V gene lookup returns CDR1 SNHLY and CDR2 FYNNEI. The CDR3 consists of 15 residues. In DNA, the CDR3 is TGTGCCAGCACCCGGGACAGCCCGCACACAGATACGCAGTATTTT. Translating it yields CASTRDSPHTDTQYF.

This clonotype was recorded many times. J is TRBJ1-5 and V is TRBV28; D not certain. Germline CDR1 reads MDHEN; CDR2 reads SYDVKM. The length of the CDR3 is 11 residues. V gave up 8 bases and J gave up 6 bases, with 8 bases separating them. The CDR3 region is CASGIGQPQHF. The CDR3 region has the DNA TGTGCCAGCGGGATTGGTCAGCCCCAGCATTTT. Variable domain in full (rest from reference TRBV28 and TRBJ1-5): DVKVTQSSRYLVKRTGEKVFLECVQDMDHENMFWYRQDPGLGLRLIYFSYDVKMKEKGDIPEGYSVSREKKERFSLILESASTNQTSMYLCASGIGQPQHFGDGTRLSIL.

This clonotype was seen only a few times. The genes are TRBV20-1 and TRBJ2-7; 8 nucleotides align to TRBD1. The CDR3 extends over 14 amino acids. Trimming took 5 bases from V and 3 from J; bases not matched to a gene: 9. CDR1 is DFQATT, CDR2 SNEGSKA, per germline (reference sequence). CDR3 protein: CSAQVRDRHYEQYF. CDR3 coding DNA: TGCAGTGCTCAAGTCCGGGACAGGCACTACGAGCAGTACTTC.

Concerning this clonotype itself: Compared with germline, one end of the junction differs, possibly owing to a read error. This chain links TRBV13 with TRBJ2-1; the match to TRBD2 covers 13 bases. CDR3 length equals 17 residues. The germline gives CDR1 PRHDT, CDR2 FYEKMQ (reference sequence). In nucleotides, the CDR3 is TGTGCCAGCAGCGTATCGTCTGGACTAGCGGGAGAACGGGAGCGGTTCTTC. Translation: CASSVSSGLAGERERFF.

This chain connects TRBV5-1 to TRBJ2-4, with D possibly matching TRBD2 (5 bases). CDR1 SGHRS and CDR2 YFSETQ come from the germline V gene. V lost 2 bases and J lost 5, with 11 bases in between. The CDR3 runs 14 residues. CDR3 nucleotides: TGCGCCAGCAGCTTAGAGGGTTCGCAAAACATTCAGTACTTC. This translates into CASSLEGSQNIQYF.

CDR3: CASSIDQLNEQYF. CDR3 nucleotide sequence: TGTGCCAGTAGTATAGATCAACTGAACGAGCAGTACTTC. The chain uses TRBV19 and TRBJ2-7; unclear D gene. Trimming stripped 0 bases from V and 5 bases from J, with 8 bases between. Germline loops: CDR1 LNHDA, CDR2 SQIVND (reference sequence). The CDR3 sequence is 13 residues long.

This clonotype was seen at least ten times. This chain uses TRBV20-1 with TRBJ1-2; 7 bases line up with TRBD1. CDR3 size: 12 residues. Per germline, CDR1 DFQATT and CDR2 SNEGSKA (reference sequence). The V gene end was trimmed by 5 bases and the J gene end by 7 bases; junction bases not matched to a gene: 7. This CDR3 is CSAADRVRGYTF. The CDR3 DNA follows: TGCAGTGCTGCCGACAGGGTACGTGGCTACACCTTC.

This clonotype was observed at least ten times. The V call is TRBV10-1, the J call TRBJ2-3, with D tentatively TRBD2 (5 bases). The V and J ends lost 6 bases and 8 bases respectively, with 18 bases between them. The CDR3 length is 14 residues. Per germline, CDR1 WNHNN and CDR2 SYGVQD (reference sequence). The CDR3 DNA follows: TGCGCCAGCAGCTCGGTCGCATCGGGGAGTACGCAGTATTTT. Translating it yields CASSSVASGSTQYF.

This clonotype came up a few times. The chain employs TRBV29-1 and TRBJ2-3; D is perhaps TRBD1 (5 bases). Germline V gene data show CDR1 as SQVTM and CDR2 as ANQGSEA. This CDR3 has 17 residues. The ends were cut back, 5 bases at V and 2 bases at J, with 23 bases in the middle. The CDR3 nucleotides read TGCAGCGTTCTACAGGATAAATTTTTTTTCCTCACAGATACGCAGTATTTT. This sequence encodes CSVLQDKFFFLTDTQYF.

In its sample, this clonotype was seen a few times. The genes are TRBV7-9 and TRBJ1-5; 8 bases align to TRBD1. J lost 7 bases, V lost 5 bases, and 13 bases had no gene match. The CDR3 is 16 amino acids. Germline CDR1 reads SEHNR; CDR2 reads FQNEAQ (reference sequence). The CDR3: CASSESGGGEGQPQHF. The CDR3 nucleotides read TGTGCCAGCAGCGAGTCAGGGGGCGGAGAAGGGCAGCCCCAGCATTTT.

This chain uses TRBV5-1 with TRBJ1-4; 11 nucleotides match TRBD1. Germline CDR1 SGHRS, CDR2 YFSETQ. V lost 0 bases and J lost 5; bases outside the gene matches: 3. The CDR3 contains 16 residues. CDR3 protein: CASSLAGQGANEKLFF. CDR3 nucleotides: TGCGCCAGCAGCTTGGCAGGACAGGGGGCGAATGAAAAACTGTTTTTT. Full variable domain (outside the CDR3, taken from reference TRBV5-1 and TRBJ1-4): KAGVTQTPRYLIKTRGQQVTLSCSPISGHRSVSWYQQTPGQGLQFLFEYFSETQRNKGNFPGRFSGRQFSNSRSEMNVSTLELGDSALYLCASSLAGQGANEKLFFGSGTQLSVL.

This clonotype has ten or more counts. The V and J genes are TRBV6-2 or TRBV6-3 and TRBJ2-1, with 8 nucleotides matching TRBD2. V trimming: 4 bases; J trimming: 12 bases; junction bases outside the gene matches: 8. Germline V gene lookup returns CDR1 MNHEY and CDR2 SVGEGT. The CDR3 runs to 13 residues. The CDR3 DNA is TGTGCCAGCAGTTCCGGACTAGCTTTATGGCAGTTCTTC. This gives the protein CASSSGLALWQFF.

This clonotype was counted ten times or more. This chain uses TRBV18 with TRBJ1-1; no reliable D call. In germline, CDR1 is KGHSH, CDR2 LQKENI. The V gene lost 3 bases and the J gene lost 4 bases, with 12 bases spanning the gap. The CDR3 contains 14 residues. The CDR3 DNA sequence: TGTGCCAGCTCACCGTTCGGGTTGGGCACTGAAGCTTTCTTT. Translation: CASSPFGLGTEAFF. The full variable domain, in which reference TRBV18 and TRBJ1-1 provide the parts outside the CDR3, is NAGVMQNPRHLVRRRGQEARLRCSPMKGHSHVYWYRQLPEEGLKFMVYLQKENIIDESGMPKERFSAEFPKEGPSILRIQQVVRGDSAAYFCASSPFGLGTEAFFGQGTRLTVV.

This clonotype showed up many times. The chain employs TRBV20-1 and TRBJ2-7; TRBD2 agrees at 14 bases. The CDR3 runs 14 residues. The V and J ends lost 4 bases and 9 bases, in that order; junction bases with no gene match: 8. Germline V gives CDR1 DFQATT, CDR2 SNEGSKA (reference sequence). CDR3: CSATPTSGRGGQYF. For the CDR3, the DNA is TGCAGTGCTACCCCGACTAGCGGGAGGGGAGGGCAGTACTTC.

The chain carries TRBV7-8 and TRBJ1-6, with a tentative D call TRBD1 (5 bases). Looked up from germline, CDR1 is SGHVS and CDR2 is FQNEAQ. V shed 1 base and J shed 3 bases, with 13 bases lying between them. The CDR3 covers 17 residues. CDR3 residues: CASSLGGGGNYNSPLHF. The DNA of the CDR3 is TGTGCCAGCAGCTTAGGGGGGGGGGGAAACTATAATTCACCCCTCCACTTT. The full variable domain, completed using reference TRBV7-8 and TRBJ1-6, is GAGVSQSPRYKVAKRGQDVALRCDPISGHVSLFWYQQALGQGPEFLTYFQNEAQLDKSGLPSDRFFAERPEGSVSTLKIQRTQQEDSAVYLCASSLGGGGNYNSPLHFGNGTRLTVT.

The V call is TRBV20-1, the J call TRBJ1-6; no clear D gene. The V gene's germline CDR1 is DFQATT and CDR2 SNEGSKA (reference sequence). The CDR3 loop spans 18 amino acids. Trimming pared 0 bases from V and 5 bases from J, leaving 20 bases between. CDR3 DNA sequence: TGCAGTGCTAGAGATAAACTAGTAGCGGGGTGGGATAATTCACCCCTCCACTTT. This gives the protein CSARDKLVAGWDNSPLHF.

The chain uses TRBV6-1 and TRBJ2-3; possibly TRBD1 for D (6 bases). Looked up from germline, CDR1 is MNHNS and CDR2 is SASEGT. This CDR3 has 15 residues. Trimming pared 8 bases from V and 6 bases from J, leaving 21 bases between. CDR3 DNA sequence: TGTGCCAGCCGCCTGACTTGGGGGCGGTCTGATACGCAGTATTTT. This codes for CASRLTWGRSDTQYF.

This clonotype came up many times. This sequence joins TRBV12-3 or TRBV12-4 and TRBJ2-7; D remains ambiguous. This CDR3 spans 12 amino acids. V was trimmed by 1 base and J by 4 bases, leaving 5 bases between them. The CDR3 DNA sequence: TGTGCCAGCAGTTTAGACTTTTACGAGCAGTACTTC. Its protein product is CASSLDFYEQYF.

The chain joins TRBV28 to TRBJ1-2; possible D gene TRBD1, 6 bases. The CDR3 runs to 13 residues. Trimming stripped 3 bases from V and 7 bases from J, with 12 bases between. Germline V lookup: CDR1 MDHEN, CDR2 SYDVKM. CDR3: CASSFRGAVGYTF. The CDR3 DNA sequence: TGTGCCAGCAGTTTTAGGGGGGCGGTTGGCTACACCTTC.

The chain carries TRBV28 and TRBJ2-7, with TRBD2 matching over 16 bases. The germline V gene encodes CDR1 MDHEN and CDR2 SYDVKM. The CDR3 loop spans 16 amino acids. The junction had 6 bases not matched to a gene; V was cut back by 6 bases and J by 4 bases. CDR3 residues: CASSIPGLAGGYEQYF. CDR3 DNA sequence: TGTGCCAGCAGCATCCCGGGACTAGCGGGAGGGTACGAGCAGTACTTC.

In its sample, this clonotype was seen a few times. The rearrangement links TRBV4-3 to TRBJ2-3; 8 bases line up with TRBD1. The trim removed 4 bases at V and 5 bases at J, leaving 14 bases unmatched. Germline V lookup: CDR1 LGHNA, CDR2 YSLEER. The CDR3 extends over 17 amino acids. CDR3 in DNA: TGCGCCAGCAGCCCAGGGGGCGGGCACCAAAGGGGAGATACGCAGTATTTT. Protein: CASSPGGGHQRGDTQYF.

This clonotype was counted at least ten times. The chain employs TRBV20-1 and TRBJ1-5; weak D call: TRBD1 (6 bases). V was clipped by 1 base and J by 7 bases, with 20 bases between them. In germline, CDR1 is DFQATT, CDR2 SNEGSKA (reference sequence). There are 16 residues in the CDR3. For the CDR3, the DNA is TGCAGTGCTAGAGCTCAACGTCAGGGGAGACGGCAGCCCCAGCATTTT. This translates into CSARAQRQGRRQPQHF.

This clonotype has more than one count but fewer than ten. CDR3 nucleotide sequence: TGCGCCAGCAGCCAAGATCGGACAGGGCCGTACGAGCAGTACTTC. The encoded protein is CASSQDRTGPYEQYF. This sequence joins TRBV4-3 and TRBJ2-7; 8 bases fit TRBD1. The CDR3 runs to 15 residues. V lost 0 bases and J lost 4; bases outside the gene matches: 5. The germline gives CDR1 LGHNA, CDR2 YSLEER.

The CDR3 protein is CASSLGQGGDEQYF. In nucleotides, the CDR3 is TGTGCCAGCAGCTTGGGACAGGGGGGAGACGAGCAGTACTTC. J is TRBJ2-7 and V is TRBV5-5, with 9 bases that match TRBD1. The CDR3 sequence is 14 residues long. The ends lost 0 bases at V and 5 bases at J; junction bases unmatched: 3. Looked up from germline, CDR1 is SGHKS and CDR2 is YYEKEE (reference sequence). Filled out from reference TRBV5-5 and TRBJ2-7, the complete variable domain reads DAGVTQSPTHLIKTRGQQVTLRCSPISGHKSVSWYQQVLGQGPQFIFQYYEKEERGRGNFPDRFSARQFPNYSSELNVNALLLGDSALYLCASSLGQGGDEQYFGPGTRLTVT.

This clonotype was seen more than once but under ten times. One base away lies a much larger clone, so this may be a sequencing read error. V gene TRBV28 combines with J gene TRBJ2-5; either TRBD1 or TRBD2 may supply D (5 bases each). Germline CDR1 is MDHEN and CDR2 is SYDVKM. Trimming cost V 6 bases and J 5 bases, with 25 bases left between them. CDR3 length: 17 residues. The CDR3 protein is CASRQLRDLGGPETQYF. The CDR3 DNA sequence: TGTGCCAGCAGGCAACTTCGGGACCTAGGAGGCCCCGAGACCCAGTACTTC.

This clonotype was seen many times. The chain couples TRBV20-1 to TRBJ2-7; 8 bases align to TRBD1. J gave up 3 bases and V 6 bases, and 4 bases lay outside the gene matches. The germline CDR1 and CDR2 sequences are DFQATT and SNEGSKA (reference sequence). The CDR3 spans 12 residues. DNA of the CDR3: TGCAGTGCGTCAGACAGGGGCTACGAGCAGTACTTC. It translates to CSASDRGYEQYF.

The chain carries TRBV18 and TRBJ2-5; maybe TRBD1 (6 bases). The ends were cut back, 5 bases at V and 5 bases at J, with 15 bases in the middle. This CDR3 contains 14 residues. Germline V gene lookup returns CDR1 KGHSH and CDR2 LQKENI. This chain's CDR3 is CASSSTGSWETQYF. CDR3 bases: TGTGCCAGCTCATCTACAGGGTCTTGGGAGACCCAGTACTTC. Using reference TRBV18 and TRBJ2-5 for the parts outside the CDR3, the full variable domain is NAGVMQNPRHLVRRRGQEARLRCSPMKGHSHVYWYRQLPEEGLKFMVYLQKENIIDESGMPKERFSAEFPKEGPSILRIQQVVRGDSAAYFCASSSTGSWETQYFGPGTRLLVL.

Regarding this clonotype: A much larger clone lies one base from this, so it may be a read error. The conserved phenylalanine or tryptophan is not found at the CDR3 terminus, so this likely reflects a read error. V gene TRBV10-3 combines with J gene TRBJ2-7; D is possibly TRBD2 (5 bases). Germline assignment: CDR1 ENHRY and CDR2 SYGVKD. The CDR3 contains 13 residues. V lost 6 bases and J 0 bases, leaving 9 bases between the germline ends. The CDR3 is CAISPEVSYEQYL. The DNA of the CDR3 is TGTGCCATCAGCCCGGAGGTCTCCTACGAGCAGTACCTC.

The chain carries TRBV14 and TRBJ2-1; D ambiguous. The CDR3 contains 12 residues. CDR1 and CDR2 from the germline V gene are SGHDN and FVKESK. Trimming removed 1 base at V and 8 bases at J, with 6 bases between. The CDR3 nucleotides read TGTGCCAGCAGCCAAGTATCTTATGAGCAGTTCTTC. Amino acid sequence: CASSQVSYEQFF.